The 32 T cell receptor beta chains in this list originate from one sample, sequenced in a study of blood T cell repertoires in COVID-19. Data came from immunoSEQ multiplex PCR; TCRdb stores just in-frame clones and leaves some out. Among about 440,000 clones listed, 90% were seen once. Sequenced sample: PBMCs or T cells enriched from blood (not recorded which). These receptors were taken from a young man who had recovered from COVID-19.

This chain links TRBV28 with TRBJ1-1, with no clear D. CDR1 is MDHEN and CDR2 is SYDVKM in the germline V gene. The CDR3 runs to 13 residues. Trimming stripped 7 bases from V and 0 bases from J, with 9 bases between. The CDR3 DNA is TGTGCCAGCATCTCAACGGTGAACACTGAAGCTTTCTTT. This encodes CASISTVNTEAFF.

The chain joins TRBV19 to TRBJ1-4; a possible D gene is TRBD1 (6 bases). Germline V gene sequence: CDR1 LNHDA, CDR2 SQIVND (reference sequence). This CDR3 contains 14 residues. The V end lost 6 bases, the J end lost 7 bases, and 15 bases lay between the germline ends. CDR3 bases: TGTGCCAGTAGCTGGACTAGGGGGACTGAAAAACTGTTTTTT. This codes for CASSWTRGTEKLFF.

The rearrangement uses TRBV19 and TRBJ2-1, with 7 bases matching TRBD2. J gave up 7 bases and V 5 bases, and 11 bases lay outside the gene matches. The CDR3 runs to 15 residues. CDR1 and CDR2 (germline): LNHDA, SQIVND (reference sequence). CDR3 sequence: CASSPPRERLNEQFF. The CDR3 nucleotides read TGTGCCAGTAGTCCTCCGCGGGAGAGATTAAATGAGCAGTTCTTC.

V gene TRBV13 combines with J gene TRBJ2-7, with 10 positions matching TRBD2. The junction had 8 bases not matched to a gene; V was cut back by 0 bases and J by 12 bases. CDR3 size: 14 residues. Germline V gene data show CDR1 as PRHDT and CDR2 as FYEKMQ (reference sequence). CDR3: CASSLGQREGGTYF. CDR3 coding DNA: TGTGCCAGCAGCTTAGGTCAGCGGGAGGGAGGGACGTACTTC.

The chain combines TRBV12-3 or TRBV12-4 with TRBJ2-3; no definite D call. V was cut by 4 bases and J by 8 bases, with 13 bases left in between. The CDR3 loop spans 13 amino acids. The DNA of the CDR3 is TGTGCCAGCAGTTCCGGGTCTGGAGCTACGCAGTATTTT. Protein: CASSSGSGATQYF.

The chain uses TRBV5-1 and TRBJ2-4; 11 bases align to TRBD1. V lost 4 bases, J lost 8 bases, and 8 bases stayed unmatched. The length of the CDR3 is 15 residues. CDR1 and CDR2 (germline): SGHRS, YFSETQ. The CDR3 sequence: CASSHGDRGYDIQYF. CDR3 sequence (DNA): TGCGCCAGCAGCCATGGGGACAGGGGGTACGACATTCAGTACTTC.

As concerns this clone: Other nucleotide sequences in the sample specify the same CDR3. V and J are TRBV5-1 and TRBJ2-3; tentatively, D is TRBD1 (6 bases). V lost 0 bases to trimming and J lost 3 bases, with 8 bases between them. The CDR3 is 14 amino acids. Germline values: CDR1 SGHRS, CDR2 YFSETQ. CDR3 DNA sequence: TGCGCCAGCAGCTTGGGACAGGTAACAGATACGCAGTATTTT. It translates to CASSLGQVTDTQYF.

The CDR3 sequence: CASSPGGRAFDEQFF. CDR3 sequence (DNA): TGTGCCAGCAGCCCGGGGGGGAGGGCCTTCGATGAGCAGTTCTTC. V is TRBV27 and J is TRBJ2-1; 8 bases match TRBD2. J was trimmed by 8 bases and V by 6 bases; bases with no gene match: 12. Germline CDR1 reads MNHEY; CDR2 reads SMNVEV (reference sequence). The CDR3 totals 15 residues.

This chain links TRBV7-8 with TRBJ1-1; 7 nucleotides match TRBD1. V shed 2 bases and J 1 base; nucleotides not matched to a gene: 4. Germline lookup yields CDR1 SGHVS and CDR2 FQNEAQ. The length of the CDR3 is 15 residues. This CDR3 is CASSLRAGGNTEAFF. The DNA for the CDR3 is TGTGCCAGCAGCTTAAGGGCAGGGGGGAACACTGAAGCTTTCTTT. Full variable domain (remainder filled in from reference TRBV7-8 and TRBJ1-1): GAGVSQSPRYKVAKRGQDVALRCDPISGHVSLFWYQQALGQGPEFLTYFQNEAQLDKSGLPSDRFFAERPEGSVSTLKIQRTQQEDSAVYLCASSLRAGGNTEAFFGQGTRLTVV.

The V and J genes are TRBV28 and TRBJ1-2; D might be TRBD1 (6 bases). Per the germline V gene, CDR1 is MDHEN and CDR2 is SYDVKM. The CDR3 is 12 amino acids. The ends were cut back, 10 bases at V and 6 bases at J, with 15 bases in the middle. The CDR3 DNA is TGTGCCATCCCCGGACAGATGAATGGCTACACCTTC. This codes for CAIPGQMNGYTF.

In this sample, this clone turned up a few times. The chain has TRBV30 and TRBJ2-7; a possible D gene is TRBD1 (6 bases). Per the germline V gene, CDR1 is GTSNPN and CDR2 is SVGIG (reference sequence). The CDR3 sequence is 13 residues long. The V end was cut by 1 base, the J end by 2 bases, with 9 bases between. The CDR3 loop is CAWSEYRAYEQYF. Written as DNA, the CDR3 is TGTGCCTGGAGTGAATACAGGGCCTACGAGCAGTACTTC.

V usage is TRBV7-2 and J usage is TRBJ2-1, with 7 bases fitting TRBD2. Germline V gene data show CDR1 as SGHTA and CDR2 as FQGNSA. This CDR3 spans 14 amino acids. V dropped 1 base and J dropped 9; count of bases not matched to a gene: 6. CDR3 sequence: CASSLGGSYIEQFF. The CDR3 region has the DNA TGTGCCAGCAGCTTAGGCGGGAGCTATATTGAGCAGTTCTTC.

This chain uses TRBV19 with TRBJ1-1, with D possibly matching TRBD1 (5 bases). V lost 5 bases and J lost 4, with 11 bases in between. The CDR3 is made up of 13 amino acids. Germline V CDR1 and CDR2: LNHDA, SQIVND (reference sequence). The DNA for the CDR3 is TGTGCCAGTAGTGACAGTATTGTCACTGAAGCTTTCTTT. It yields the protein CASSDSIVTEAFF.

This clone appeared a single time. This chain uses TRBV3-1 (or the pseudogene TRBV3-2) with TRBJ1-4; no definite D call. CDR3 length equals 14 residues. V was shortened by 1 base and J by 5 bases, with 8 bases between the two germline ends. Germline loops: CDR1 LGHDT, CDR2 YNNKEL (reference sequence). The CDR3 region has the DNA TGTGCCAGCAGCCAAGTGGGAGGGAATGAAAAACTGTTTTTT. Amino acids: CASSQVGGNEKLFF.

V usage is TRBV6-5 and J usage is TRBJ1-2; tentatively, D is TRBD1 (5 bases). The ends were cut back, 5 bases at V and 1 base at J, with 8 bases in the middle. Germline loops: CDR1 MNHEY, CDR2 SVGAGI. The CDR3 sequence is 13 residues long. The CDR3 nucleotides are TGTGCCAGCAGTAATAGGGGTAACTATGGCTACACCTTC. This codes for CASSNRGNYGYTF.

Here the CDR3 reads CATLGQGANEAFF. The CDR3 DNA reads as TGTGCCACCCTGGGACAGGGGGCGAATGAAGCTTTCTTT. V and J are TRBV10-3 and TRBJ1-1; 12 bases line up with TRBD1. CDR3 length: 13 residues. Germline V gives CDR1 ENHRY, CDR2 SYGVKD. The V gene end was trimmed by 10 bases and the J gene end by 7 bases; junction bases not matched to a gene: 7.

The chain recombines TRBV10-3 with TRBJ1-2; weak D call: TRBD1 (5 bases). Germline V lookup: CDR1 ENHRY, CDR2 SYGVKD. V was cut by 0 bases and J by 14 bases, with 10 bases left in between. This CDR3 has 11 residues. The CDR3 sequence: CAISESVGQTF. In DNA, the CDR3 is TGTGCCATCAGTGAGTCAGTGGGGCAGACCTTC.

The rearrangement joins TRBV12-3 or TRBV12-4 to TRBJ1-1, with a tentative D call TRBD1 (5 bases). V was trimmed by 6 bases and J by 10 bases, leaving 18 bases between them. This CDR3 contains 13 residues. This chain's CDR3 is CASRVDSNAIAFF. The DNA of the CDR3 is TGTGCCAGCAGAGTAGACAGTAACGCGATAGCTTTCTTT.

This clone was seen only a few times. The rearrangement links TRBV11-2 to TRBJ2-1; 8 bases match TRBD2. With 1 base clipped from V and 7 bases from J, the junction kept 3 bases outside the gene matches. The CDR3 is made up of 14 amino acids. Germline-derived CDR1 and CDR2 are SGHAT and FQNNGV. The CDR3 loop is CASSLGLAMNEQFF. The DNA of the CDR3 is TGTGCCAGCAGCTTAGGACTAGCGATGAATGAGCAGTTCTTC.

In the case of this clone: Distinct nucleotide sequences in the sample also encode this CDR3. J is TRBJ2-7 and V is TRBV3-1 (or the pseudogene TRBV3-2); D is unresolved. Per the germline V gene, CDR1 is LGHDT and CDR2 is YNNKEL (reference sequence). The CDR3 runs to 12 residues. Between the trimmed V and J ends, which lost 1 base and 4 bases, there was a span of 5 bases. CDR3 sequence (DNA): TGTGCCAGCAGCCAAGCAGGTTACGAGCAGTACTTC. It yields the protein CASSQAGYEQYF.

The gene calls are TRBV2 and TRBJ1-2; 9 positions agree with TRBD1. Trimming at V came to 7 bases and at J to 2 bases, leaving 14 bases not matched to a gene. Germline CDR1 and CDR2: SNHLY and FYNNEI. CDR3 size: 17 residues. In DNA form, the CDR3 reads TGTGCCAGCAATAACAGGATCGGACAGGGGTGGAACTATGGCTACACCTTC. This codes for CASNNRIGQGWNYGYTF.

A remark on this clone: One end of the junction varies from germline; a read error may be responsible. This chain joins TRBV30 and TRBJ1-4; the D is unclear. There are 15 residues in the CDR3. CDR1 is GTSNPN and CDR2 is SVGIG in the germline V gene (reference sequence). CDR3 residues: CAWSVQTVANEKLFF. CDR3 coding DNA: TGTGCCTGGAGTGTACAAACAGTGGCTAACGAAAAACTGTTTTTT.

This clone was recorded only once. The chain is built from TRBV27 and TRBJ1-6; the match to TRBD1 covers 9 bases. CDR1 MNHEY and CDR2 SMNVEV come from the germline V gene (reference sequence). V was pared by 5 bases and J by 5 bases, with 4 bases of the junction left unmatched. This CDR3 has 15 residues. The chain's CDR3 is CASSPGQGNNSPLHF. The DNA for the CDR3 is TGTGCCAGCAGTCCGGGACAGGGAAATAATTCACCCCTCCACTTT.

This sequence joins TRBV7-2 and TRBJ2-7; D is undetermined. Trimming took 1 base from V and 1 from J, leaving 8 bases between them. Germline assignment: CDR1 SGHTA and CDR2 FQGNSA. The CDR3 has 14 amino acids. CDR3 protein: CASSLVRDSYEQYF. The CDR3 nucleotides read TGTGCCAGCAGCTTAGTTCGAGATTCCTACGAGCAGTACTTC.

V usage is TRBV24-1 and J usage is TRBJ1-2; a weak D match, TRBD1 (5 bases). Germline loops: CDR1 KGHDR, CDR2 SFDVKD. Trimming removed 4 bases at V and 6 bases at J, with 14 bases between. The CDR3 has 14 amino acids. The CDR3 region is CATSDNRFTNGYTF. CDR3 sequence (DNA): TGTGCCACCAGTGACAACAGGTTTACAAATGGCTACACCTTC.

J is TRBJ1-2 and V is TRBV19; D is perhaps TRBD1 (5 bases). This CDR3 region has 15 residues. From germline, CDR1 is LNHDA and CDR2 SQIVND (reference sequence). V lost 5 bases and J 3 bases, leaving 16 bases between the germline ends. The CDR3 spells CASSSAGTRYYGYTF. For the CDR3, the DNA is TGTGCCAGTAGTTCTGCGGGGACTCGGTACTATGGCTACACCTTC.

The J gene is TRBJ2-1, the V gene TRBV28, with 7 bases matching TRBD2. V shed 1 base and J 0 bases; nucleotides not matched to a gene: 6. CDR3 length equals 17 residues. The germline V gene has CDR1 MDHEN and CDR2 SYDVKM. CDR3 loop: CASSLSSGGSSYNEQFF. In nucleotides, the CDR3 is TGTGCCAGCAGTTTATCCTCTGGCGGGAGCTCCTACAATGAGCAGTTCTTC.

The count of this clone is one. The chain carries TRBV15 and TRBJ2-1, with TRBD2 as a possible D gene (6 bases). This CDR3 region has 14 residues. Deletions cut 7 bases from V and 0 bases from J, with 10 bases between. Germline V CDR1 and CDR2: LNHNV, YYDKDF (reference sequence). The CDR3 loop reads CATKQDYSYNEQFF. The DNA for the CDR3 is TGTGCCACCAAACAGGACTACTCCTACAATGAGCAGTTCTTC.

The CDR3 DNA reads TGTGCCAGTAGCGCTTTGGGCACTGGGGCCAACGTCCTGACTTTC. Translated: CASSALGTGANVLTF. The V gene is TRBV19, the J gene TRBJ2-6; D gene unclear. Trimming pared 6 bases from V and 2 bases from J, leaving 11 bases between. The CDR3 is 15 residues long. Germline CDR1 reads LNHDA; CDR2 reads SQIVND (reference sequence).

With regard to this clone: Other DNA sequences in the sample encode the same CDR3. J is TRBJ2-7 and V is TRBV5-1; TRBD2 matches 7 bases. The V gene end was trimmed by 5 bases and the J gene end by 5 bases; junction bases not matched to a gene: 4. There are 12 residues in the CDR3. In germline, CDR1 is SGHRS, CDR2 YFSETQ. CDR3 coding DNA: TGCGCCAGCAGTTCACGGGGGGACGAGCAGTACTTC. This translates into CASSSRGDEQYF.

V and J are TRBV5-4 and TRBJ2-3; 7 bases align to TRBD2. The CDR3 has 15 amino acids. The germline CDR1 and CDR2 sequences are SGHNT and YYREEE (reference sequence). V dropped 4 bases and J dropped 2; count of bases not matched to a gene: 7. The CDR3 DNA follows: TGTGCCAGCAGCCTGACTAGCCAACTCACAGATACGCAGTATTTT. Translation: CASSLTSQLTDTQYF.

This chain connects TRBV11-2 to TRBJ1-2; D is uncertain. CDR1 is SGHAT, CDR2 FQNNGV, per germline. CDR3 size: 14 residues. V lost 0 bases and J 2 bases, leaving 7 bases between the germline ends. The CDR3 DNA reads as TGTGCCAGCAGCTTAGATCGAGAGAACTATGGCTACACCTTC. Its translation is CASSLDRENYGYTF.